Listed below are T cell receptor beta chains from one sample, sequenced in a study of hypomethylating agent response in myelodysplastic syndrome. The table came from immunoSEQ multiplex PCR; TCRdb's copy has only in-frame clones and leaves some out. The table includes fewer than 7,500 clones, approximately 84% detected once. This sample comprised bone marrow, obtained before or after starting hypomethylating agent treatment for myelodysplastic syndrome (not recorded which). The origin of the receptors is a human donor with myelodysplastic syndrome. CDR3s include the opening cysteine and the closing phenylalanine or tryptophan. A D gene is named only where the DNA matches it firmly. Rows may omit the clone size; those that give it use once, few, many or a size class.

j_gene: TRBJ1-6
abundance: -
d_gene: -
v_gene: TRBV7-2
CDR3aa: CASSARQSNNSPLHF
CDR3nt: TGTGCCAGCAGCGCTCGACAGAGCAATAATTCACCCCTCCACTTT

j_gene: TRBJ1-6
abundance: -
d_gene: TRBD1
v_gene: TRBV7-2
CDR3aa: CASTGQINSPLHF
CDR3nt: TGTGCCAGCACGGGACAGATTAATTCACCCCTCCACTTT

j_gene: TRBJ2-3
abundance: few
d_gene: -
v_gene: TRBV7-2
CDR3aa: CASSLGDYTDTQYF
CDR3nt: TGTGCCAGCAGCCTGGGTGACTACACAGATACGCAGTATTTT

j_gene: TRBJ2-1
abundance: -
d_gene: -
v_gene: TRBV30
CDR3aa: CAWTLGLNEQFF
CDR3nt: TGTGCCTGGACCCTGGGCCTTAATGAGCAGTTCTTC

j_gene: TRBJ1-2
abundance: -
d_gene: -
v_gene: TRBV5-5
CDR3aa: CASSFGGFNYGYTF
CDR3nt: TGTGCCAGCAGCTTCGGCGGGTTTAACTATGGCTACACCTTC

j_gene: TRBJ2-1
abundance: -
d_gene: TRBD2
v_gene: TRBV7-2
CDR3aa: CASSLETGWGGWFF
CDR3nt: TGTGCCAGCAGCTTAGAGACGGGATGGGGGGGTTGGTTCTTC

j_gene: TRBJ1-1
abundance: few
d_gene: -
v_gene: TRBV5-1
CDR3aa: CASSSSLLSMNTEAFF
CDR3nt: TGCGCCAGCAGCTCATCCCTACTTTCCATGAACACTGAAGCTTTCTTT

j_gene: TRBJ2-2
abundance: -
d_gene: -
v_gene: TRBV27
CDR3aa: CASSLSNQGAGELFF
CDR3nt: TGTGCCAGCAGTTTATCGAACCAGGGTGCCGGGGAGCTGTTTTTT

j_gene: TRBJ1-4
abundance: -
d_gene: -
v_gene: TRBV9
CDR3aa: CASSVDGTPNEKLFF
CDR3nt: TGTGCCAGCAGCGTAGATGGGACCCCCAATGAAAAACTGTTTTTT

j_gene: TRBJ1-1
abundance: -
d_gene: -
v_gene: TRBV19
CDR3aa: CASSHGGRGGSDTEAFF
CDR3nt: TGTGCCAGTAGTCATGGGGGCAGGGGTGGATCGGACACTGAAGCTTTCTTT

j_gene: TRBJ2-2
abundance: -
d_gene: TRBD2
v_gene: TRBV5-1
CDR3aa: CASSPATSGGAGELFF
CDR3nt: TGCGCCAGCAGCCCAGCAACTAGCGGGGGCGCCGGGGAGCTGTTTTTT

j_gene: TRBJ2-1
abundance: -
d_gene: TRBD1
v_gene: TRBV29-1
CDR3aa: CSAYDRGSYNEQFF
CDR3nt: TGCAGCGCCTACGACAGGGGATCATACAATGAGCAGTTCTTC

j_gene: TRBJ2-5
abundance: -
d_gene: -
v_gene: TRBV5-1
CDR3aa: CASSLGQGGSGTQYF
CDR3nt: TGCGCCAGCAGCTTGGGACAGGGAGGGTCTGGGACCCAGTACTTC

j_gene: TRBJ1-1
abundance: -
d_gene: TRBD1
v_gene: TRBV7-9
CDR3aa: CASSWWTGLRDTEAFF
CDR3nt: TGTGCCAGCAGCTGGTGGACAGGGCTTCGGGACACTGAAGCTTTCTTT

j_gene: TRBJ1-4
abundance: -
d_gene: -
v_gene: TRBV9
CDR3aa: CASSVTGNEKLFF
CDR3nt: TGTGCCAGCAGCGTGACGGGAAATGAAAAACTGTTTTTT

j_gene: TRBJ2-7
abundance: once
d_gene: -
v_gene: TRBV12-2
CDR3aa: CASRGTGMGEQYF
CDR3nt: TGTGCAAGTCGGGGGACTGGGATGGGGGAGCAGTACTTC

j_gene: TRBJ2-1
abundance: -
d_gene: TRBD2
v_gene: TRBV10-3
CDR3aa: CAISERSGGSYNEQFF
CDR3nt: TGTGCCATCAGTGAGCGGAGCGGGGGCTCCTACAATGAGCAGTTCTTC

j_gene: TRBJ1-5
abundance: -
d_gene: -
v_gene: TRBV2
CDR3aa: CASSERAGRQTNQPQHF
CDR3nt: TGTGCCAGCAGTGAAAGAGCCGGGCGACAGACCAATCAGCCCCAGCATTTT

j_gene: TRBJ1-2
abundance: -
d_gene: TRBD1
v_gene: TRBV28
CDR3aa: CASSWGTGGYGYTF
CDR3nt: TGTGCCAGCAGTTGGGGGACAGGGGGCTATGGCTACACCTTC

j_gene: TRBJ2-2
abundance: -
d_gene: -
v_gene: TRBV7-9
CDR3aa: CASSHQVSGELFF
CDR3nt: TGTGCCAGCAGCCATCAGGTCTCCGGGGAGCTGTTTTTT

j_gene: TRBJ1-2
abundance: few
d_gene: -
v_gene: TRBV19
CDR3aa: CASSLTQGASVVGYTF
CDR3nt: TGTGCCAGTAGTTTAACGCAGGGCGCTTCGGTCGTAGGCTACACCTTC

j_gene: TRBJ2-2
abundance: -
d_gene: -
v_gene: TRBV6-6
CDR3aa: CASSFPRGETGELFF
CDR3nt: TGTGCCAGCAGTTTTCCGAGGGGGGAGACCGGGGAGCTGTTTTTT

j_gene: TRBJ2-5
abundance: -
d_gene: TRBD1
v_gene: TRBV4-2
CDR3aa: CASSPSSPGQGGTQYF
CDR3nt: TGTGCCAGCAGCCCGTCGAGCCCCGGACAGGGTGGGACCCAGTACTTC

j_gene: TRBJ1-1
abundance: -
d_gene: -
v_gene: TRBV7-6
CDR3aa: CASSRGRSTEAFF
CDR3nt: TGTGCCAGCAGCCGAGGACGCTCCACTGAAGCTTTCTTT

j_gene: TRBJ1-6
abundance: -
d_gene: -
v_gene: TRBV6-4
CDR3aa: CASLNGGKDDSPLHF
CDR3nt: TGTGCCAGCCTTAACGGGGGAAAGGACGATTCACCCCTCCACTTT

j_gene: TRBJ2-1
abundance: -
d_gene: -
v_gene: TRBV10-3
CDR3aa: CAIAGTQSNEQFF
CDR3nt: TGTGCCATCGCCGGGACCCAAAGTAATGAGCAGTTCTTC

j_gene: TRBJ1-4
abundance: -
d_gene: -
v_gene: TRBV2
CDR3aa: CASSATGANEKLFF
CDR3nt: TGTGCCAGCAGTGCCACGGGGGCTAATGAAAAACTGTTTTTT

j_gene: TRBJ2-7
abundance: once
d_gene: -
v_gene: TRBV5-1
CDR3aa: CASRLLDYGSYEQYF
CDR3nt: TGCGCCAGCAGGTTACTCGACTACGGCTCCTACGAGCAGTACTTC

j_gene: TRBJ2-7
abundance: -
d_gene: -
v_gene: TRBV29-1
CDR3aa: CSVEDFGLANSYEQYF
CDR3nt: TGCAGCGTTGAAGATTTCGGTCTAGCGAATTCCTACGAGCAGTACTTC

j_gene: TRBJ1-1
abundance: -
d_gene: -
v_gene: TRBV6-1
CDR3aa: CASRETVESTEAFF
CDR3nt: TGTGCCAGCAGGGAGACAGTGGAAAGCACTGAAGCTTTCTTT

j_gene: TRBJ1-4
abundance: -
d_gene: TRBD1
v_gene: TRBV6-6
CDR3aa: CASRLTGNEKLFF
CDR3nt: TGTGCCAGCAGACTGACAGGGAATGAAAAACTGTTTTTT

j_gene: TRBJ2-3
abundance: -
d_gene: TRBD2
v_gene: TRBV5-4
CDR3aa: CASSEWTSGSTDTQYF
CDR3nt: TGTGCCAGCAGCGAATGGACTAGCGGGAGCACAGATACGCAGTATTTT

j_gene: TRBJ1-5
abundance: few
d_gene: TRBD1
v_gene: TRBV27
CDR3aa: CASSVDRGRGQPQHF
CDR3nt: TGTGCCAGCAGTGTCGACAGGGGCCGCGGGCAGCCCCAGCATTTT

j_gene: TRBJ1-5
abundance: -
d_gene: -
v_gene: TRBV28
CDR3aa: CASSIFSSLGSNQPQHF
CDR3nt: TGTGCCAGCAGCATTTTCTCCAGCCTAGGCAGCAATCAGCCCCAGCATTTT

j_gene: TRBJ2-3
abundance: -
d_gene: -
v_gene: TRBV19
CDR3aa: CASKSLQNRGTDTQYF
CDR3nt: TGTGCCAGTAAATCTCTTCAAAACCGAGGCACAGATACGCAGTATTTT

j_gene: TRBJ2-2
abundance: -
d_gene: -
v_gene: TRBV6-5
CDR3aa: CASSSRGELFF
CDR3nt: TGTGCCAGCAGTTCCCGCGGGGAGCTGTTTTTT

j_gene: TRBJ2-7
abundance: -
d_gene: TRBD2
v_gene: TRBV28
CDR3aa: CASSTISGRQSYEQYF
CDR3nt: TGTGCCAGCAGCACAATCAGCGGGAGGCAATCCTACGAGCAGTACTTC

j_gene: TRBJ1-1
abundance: -
d_gene: TRBD1
v_gene: TRBV5-1
CDR3aa: CASSQEGANTEAFF
CDR3nt: TGCGCCAGCAGCCAGGAGGGGGCGAACACTGAAGCTTTCTTT